The rows below give T cell receptor beta chains drawn from one sample of a study of blood T cell repertoires in COVID-19. Data came from immunoSEQ multiplex PCR; TCRdb stores just in-frame clones and leaves some out. In the table there are 350,000 to 450,000 clones, approximately 90% of which are singletons. The material sequenced was PBMCs or T cells enriched from blood (not recorded which). The receptors were gathered from a woman aged 40 to 50 who had been exposed to COVID-19. The CDR3 runs from the conserved cysteine through the conserved F or W. The D gene is left open where the match is weak. Where a row states a size, it is once, few, many or the class of an expanded clone; other rows omit it.

j_call: TRBJ2-1
v_call: TRBV24-1
d_call: TRBD2
clone_size: -
cdr3_nt: TGTGCCACCAGTGACCAATCGGGGACTAGCGGGAGGGGTGAGCAGTTCTTC
cdr3_aa: CATSDQSGTSGRGEQFF

j_call: TRBJ2-1
v_call: TRBV7-8
d_call: -
clone_size: -
cdr3_nt: TGTGCCAGCAGCTTCGCCTCTCAGGGGGAGCAGTTCTTC
cdr3_aa: CASSFASQGEQFF

j_call: TRBJ1-1
v_call: TRBV28
d_call: -
clone_size: -
cdr3_nt: TGTGCCAGCAGGGGAGGCCCCCACACTGAAGCTTTCTTT
cdr3_aa: CASRGGPHTEAFF

j_call: TRBJ2-1
v_call: TRBV11-3
d_call: TRBD2
clone_size: once
cdr3_nt: TGTGCCAGCAGCCCCCGGCGCGGGGGGGCGGAATACAATGAGCAGTTCTTC
cdr3_aa: CASSPRRGGAEYNEQFF

j_call: TRBJ2-1
v_call: TRBV19
d_call: TRBD2
clone_size: -
cdr3_nt: TGTGCCAGTAGTATTGTACTAGCGGGAGGGCCGGGGAACTACAATGAGCAGTTCTTC
cdr3_aa: CASSIVLAGGPGNYNEQFF

j_call: TRBJ1-2
v_call: TRBV30
d_call: -
clone_size: -
cdr3_nt: TGTGCCTGGAGTCCCGGACAGAGGGGTGGCTACACCTTC
cdr3_aa: CAWSPGQRGGYTF

j_call: TRBJ1-5
v_call: TRBV29-1
d_call: -
clone_size: -
cdr3_nt: TGCAGCGTTGGGGGGGACGGCAATCAGCCCCAGCATTTT
cdr3_aa: CSVGGDGNQPQHF

j_call: TRBJ1-2
v_call: TRBV6-5
d_call: -
clone_size: -
cdr3_nt: TGTGCCAGCAGTCGGACAGCAAGTACTAACTATGGCTACACCTTC
cdr3_aa: CASSRTASTNYGYTF

j_call: TRBJ1-3
v_call: TRBV6-5
d_call: TRBD1
clone_size: once
cdr3_nt: TGTGCCAGCAGCGTGGACAGGTTTCATGGAAACACCATATATTTT
cdr3_aa: CASSVDRFHGNTIYF

j_call: TRBJ2-2
v_call: TRBV24-1
d_call: TRBD2
clone_size: -
cdr3_nt: TGTGCCACCAAAAGCGGGACCAACACCGGGGAGCTGTTTTTT
cdr3_aa: CATKSGTNTGELFF

j_call: TRBJ1-5
v_call: TRBV2
d_call: TRBD1
clone_size: once
cdr3_nt: TGTGCCAGCGCGGTCCAGGACAGGGGAAAACTAAGGAGTCAGCCCCAGCATTTT
cdr3_aa: CASAVQDRGKLRSQPQHF

j_call: TRBJ2-3
v_call: TRBV14
d_call: -
clone_size: -
cdr3_nt: TGTGCCAGCAGCCGTTGGGCTAACCTGATCACAGATACGCAGTATTTT
cdr3_aa: CASSRWANLITDTQYF

j_call: TRBJ1-4
v_call: TRBV4-2
d_call: TRBD1
clone_size: few
cdr3_nt: TGTGCCAGCAGCCAAGAGCCGACAGGGGGCGGGGGTGAAAAACTGTTTTTT
cdr3_aa: CASSQEPTGGGGEKLFF

j_call: TRBJ1-1
v_call: TRBV6-5
d_call: -
clone_size: -
cdr3_nt: TGTGCCAGCAGAGCTACAGGGAACACTGAAGCTTTCTTT
cdr3_aa: CASRATGNTEAFF

j_call: TRBJ2-5
v_call: TRBV2
d_call: -
clone_size: -
cdr3_nt: TGTGCCAGCAGGTTCCAGGGGAGTTATCAAGAGACCCAGTACTTC
cdr3_aa: CASRFQGSYQETQYF

j_call: TRBJ2-2
v_call: TRBV19
d_call: TRBD1
clone_size: -
cdr3_nt: TGTGCCAGTAGCCGGAAGGGGGACAGACTCACCGGGGAGCTGTTTTTT
cdr3_aa: CASSRKGDRLTGELFF

j_call: TRBJ1-6
v_call: TRBV5-5
d_call: -
clone_size: -
cdr3_nt: TGTGCCAGCAGCTCGCCCGGAGGTAATTCACCCCTCCACTTT
cdr3_aa: CASSSPGGNSPLHF

j_call: TRBJ2-7
v_call: TRBV14
d_call: -
clone_size: -
cdr3_nt: TGTGCCAGCAGCCAAAGGGGGACTATGGGTTTCGAGCAGTACTTC
cdr3_aa: CASSQRGTMGFEQYF

j_call: TRBJ1-2
v_call: TRBV12-3/TRBV12-4
d_call: TRBD1
clone_size: -
cdr3_nt: TGTGCCAGCAAAGTTGAGGGGGCGCGGGGCTACACCTTC
cdr3_aa: CASKVEGARGYTF

j_call: TRBJ1-5
v_call: TRBV7-9
d_call: TRBD1
clone_size: few
cdr3_nt: TGTGCCAGCGCGAGGACAGGGGAGAATCAGCCCCAGCATTTT
cdr3_aa: CASARTGENQPQHF

j_call: TRBJ1-2
v_call: TRBV24-1
d_call: TRBD1
clone_size: -
cdr3_nt: TGTGCCACCAGTGAAGCAGGGGGCCCCTCCTATGGCTACACCTTC
cdr3_aa: CATSEAGGPSYGYTF

j_call: TRBJ2-6
v_call: TRBV10-1
d_call: -
clone_size: -
cdr3_nt: TGCGCCAGCAGTGAGTCCGTCGGAGGCTCTGGGGCCAACGTCCTGACTTTC
cdr3_aa: CASSESVGGSGANVLTF

j_call: TRBJ1-1
v_call: TRBV6-5
d_call: TRBD1
clone_size: -
cdr3_nt: TGTGCCAGCAGTTACTTACGGACAGGGGGCACTGAAGCTTTCTTT
cdr3_aa: CASSYLRTGGTEAFF

j_call: TRBJ2-2
v_call: TRBV27
d_call: -
clone_size: -
cdr3_nt: TGTGCCAGCAGTTTATTTGGACTGAACACCGGGGAGCTGTTTTTT
cdr3_aa: CASSLFGLNTGELFF

j_call: TRBJ2-2
v_call: TRBV18
d_call: -
clone_size: -
cdr3_nt: TGTGCCAGCTCACCACGGGGGCAATCGGGCACCGGGGAGCTGTTTTTT
cdr3_aa: CASSPRGQSGTGELFF

j_call: TRBJ1-2
v_call: TRBV5-4
d_call: TRBD1
clone_size: -
cdr3_nt: TGTGCCAGCAGCTTCCGGCAGGGGGCGGGCTACACCTTC
cdr3_aa: CASSFRQGAGYTF

j_call: TRBJ1-1
v_call: TRBV18
d_call: TRBD1
clone_size: -
cdr3_nt: TGTGCCAGCTCACCACAACAGGGGCAGGGGACTGAAGCTTTCTTT
cdr3_aa: CASSPQQGQGTEAFF

j_call: TRBJ1-3
v_call: TRBV30
d_call: TRBD1
clone_size: -
cdr3_nt: TGTGCCTGGAAGACAGGGGAGAGCTCATATGGTGGAAACACCATATATTTT
cdr3_aa: CAWKTGESSYGGNTIYF

j_call: TRBJ1-2
v_call: TRBV9
d_call: -
clone_size: -
cdr3_nt: TGTGCCAGCAGCGTAGACGGAGGGGAGAAGGGCTACACCTTC
cdr3_aa: CASSVDGGEKGYTF

j_call: TRBJ2-4
v_call: TRBV3-1/TRBV3-2
d_call: -
clone_size: -
cdr3_nt: TGTGCCAGCAGCCCGCGCACAGCCCACATTCAGTACTTC
cdr3_aa: CASSPRTAHIQYF

j_call: TRBJ1-5
v_call: TRBV19
d_call: TRBD1
clone_size: -
cdr3_nt: TGTGCCAGTAGCTTGAGACAGGGATACAGGCCCCAGCATTTT
cdr3_aa: CASSLRQGYRPQHF

j_call: TRBJ2-3
v_call: TRBV27
d_call: TRBD1
clone_size: -
cdr3_nt: TGTGCCAGCAGTACTAACCGGGACAGGGAACGGGATACGCAGTATTTT
cdr3_aa: CASSTNRDRERDTQYF

j_call: TRBJ1-4
v_call: TRBV19
d_call: -
clone_size: -
cdr3_nt: TGTGCCAGTAGTATCCAGGGTAGCGAAAAACTGTTTTTT
cdr3_aa: CASSIQGSEKLFF

j_call: TRBJ1-2
v_call: TRBV19
d_call: TRBD1
clone_size: -
cdr3_nt: TGTGCCAGTAGTGCCGTGGACAGGACTAACTATGGCTACACCTTC
cdr3_aa: CASSAVDRTNYGYTF

j_call: TRBJ1-2
v_call: TRBV18
d_call: -
clone_size: -
cdr3_nt: TGTGCCAGCTCACCCACCGACACCCCCCTTTATGGCTACACCTTC
cdr3_aa: CASSPTDTPLYGYTF

j_call: TRBJ1-1
v_call: TRBV19
d_call: -
clone_size: -
cdr3_nt: TGTGCCAGTAAAAGAAGGACAGAGAGGGGCACTGAAGCTTTCTTT
cdr3_aa: CASKRRTERGTEAFF

j_call: TRBJ2-1
v_call: TRBV24-1
d_call: TRBD1
clone_size: -
cdr3_nt: TGTGCCACCAGTGATTCCGGGACAGGCACCTACAATGAGCAGTTCTTC
cdr3_aa: CATSDSGTGTYNEQFF

j_call: TRBJ1-5
v_call: TRBV6-1
d_call: -
clone_size: few
cdr3_nt: TGTGCCAGCAGTGAAGTGGCAGGGTGGGCCAATCAGCCCCAGCATTTT
cdr3_aa: CASSEVAGWANQPQHF

j_call: TRBJ1-2
v_call: TRBV29-1
d_call: -
clone_size: once
cdr3_nt: TGCAGCGTAACCCCCACTAGGAGCTATGGCTACACCTTC
cdr3_aa: CSVTPTRSYGYTF

j_call: TRBJ1-1
v_call: TRBV28
d_call: TRBD1
clone_size: -
cdr3_nt: TGTGCCAGCAGTCCCAATACGGACAGGGGGCGCGGAGCTTTCTTT
cdr3_aa: CASSPNTDRGRGAFF

j_call: TRBJ2-7
v_call: TRBV18
d_call: -
clone_size: few
cdr3_nt: TGTGCCAGCTCACCAACGATATTGGAAGAGCGCTACGAGCAGTACTTC
cdr3_aa: CASSPTILEERYEQYF

j_call: TRBJ2-5
v_call: TRBV7-8
d_call: TRBD1
clone_size: -
cdr3_nt: TGTGCCAGCAATCCGGGGACAGGGAGGTACCAAGAGACCCAGTACTTC
cdr3_aa: CASNPGTGRYQETQYF

j_call: TRBJ2-5
v_call: TRBV6-5
d_call: -
clone_size: -
cdr3_nt: TGTGCCAGCAGTCGAGGGGGAGAGACCCAGTACTTC
cdr3_aa: CASSRGGETQYF

j_call: TRBJ1-1
v_call: TRBV12-3/TRBV12-4
d_call: -
clone_size: -
cdr3_nt: TGTGCCAGCACCTTATCTCTTACTGAAGCTTTCTTT
cdr3_aa: CASTLSLTEAFF

j_call: TRBJ2-1
v_call: TRBV7-2
d_call: -
clone_size: -
cdr3_nt: TGTGCCAGCAGCTTAAGGGGCGAACGGCGGAACTACAATGAGCAGTTCTTC
cdr3_aa: CASSLRGERRNYNEQFF

j_call: TRBJ2-1
v_call: TRBV2
d_call: -
clone_size: -
cdr3_nt: TGTGCCAGCAAGTGGGGAGTAGCTATCTACAATGAGCAGTTCTTC
cdr3_aa: CASKWGVAIYNEQFF

j_call: TRBJ2-2
v_call: TRBV6-5
d_call: -
clone_size: -
cdr3_nt: TGTGCCAGCAGCCCCGACAGAACCACCGGGGAGCTGTTTTTT
cdr3_aa: CASSPDRTTGELFF

j_call: TRBJ2-7
v_call: TRBV5-1
d_call: -
clone_size: few
cdr3_nt: TGCGCCAGCAGCTATACAGGGACAACCCCCTACGAGCAGTACTTC
cdr3_aa: CASSYTGTTPYEQYF

j_call: TRBJ1-2
v_call: TRBV12-3/TRBV12-4
d_call: -
clone_size: -
cdr3_nt: TGTGCCAGCAGTCCTATCGACAGGCCCTTCTTC
cdr3_aa: CASSPIDRPFF

j_call: TRBJ2-7
v_call: TRBV6-1
d_call: TRBD2
clone_size: -
cdr3_nt: TGTGCCAGCAGTGAAGCAGCGGGGGGCCACAGGCACGAGCAGTACTTC
cdr3_aa: CASSEAAGGHRHEQYF

j_call: TRBJ1-1
v_call: TRBV5-1
d_call: TRBD1
clone_size: -
cdr3_nt: TGCGCCAGCAGCCCGGGCCCGGGACAGCTGAACACTGAAGCTTTCTTT
cdr3_aa: CASSPGPGQLNTEAFF

j_call: TRBJ1-1
v_call: TRBV5-4
d_call: -
clone_size: -
cdr3_nt: TGTGCCAGCAGCCCCCTCGCGACAGGCTATACTGAAGCTTTCTTT
cdr3_aa: CASSPLATGYTEAFF

j_call: TRBJ1-2
v_call: TRBV12-3/TRBV12-4
d_call: -
clone_size: -
cdr3_nt: TGTGCCAGCAGTTTACGAGGGCCATATGGCTACACCTTC
cdr3_aa: CASSLRGPYGYTF

j_call: TRBJ1-5
v_call: TRBV7-9
d_call: -
clone_size: -
cdr3_nt: TGTGCCAGCAGCCCGGACAGTAGCAATCAGCCCCAGCATTTT
cdr3_aa: CASSPDSSNQPQHF

j_call: TRBJ1-2
v_call: TRBV5-1
d_call: -
clone_size: -
cdr3_nt: TGCGCCAGCAGCTTGGATCCGGGAGACTATGGCTACACCTTC
cdr3_aa: CASSLDPGDYGYTF

j_call: TRBJ1-5
v_call: TRBV19
d_call: TRBD1
clone_size: -
cdr3_nt: TGTGCCAGTAGTATAGTGAGGGGGCACGGCAATCAGCCCCAGCATTTT
cdr3_aa: CASSIVRGHGNQPQHF

j_call: TRBJ2-3
v_call: TRBV13
d_call: TRBD2
clone_size: -
cdr3_nt: TGTGCCAGCACCAGGCGGGGGGTCACAGATACGCAGTATTTT
cdr3_aa: CASTRRGVTDTQYF

j_call: TRBJ2-1
v_call: TRBV25-1
d_call: TRBD2
clone_size: -
cdr3_nt: TGTGCCAGCAGTGAATTAGCGGGGGCAAATGAGCAGTTCTTC
cdr3_aa: CASSELAGANEQFF

j_call: TRBJ1-5
v_call: TRBV6-2/TRBV6-3
d_call: TRBD1
clone_size: many
cdr3_nt: TGTGCCAGCAGCACAGGGGAGAATCAGCCCCAGCATTTT
cdr3_aa: CASSTGENQPQHF

j_call: TRBJ2-2
v_call: TRBV10-2
d_call: TRBD2
clone_size: few
cdr3_nt: TGCGCCAGCAGTGAACTAGCGGGTATCACCGGGGAGCTGTTTTTT
cdr3_aa: CASSELAGITGELFF